One T cell receptor beta chain is described in this entry. PCR primers comprised 60 Vbeta and 13 Jbeta primers. TCRdb's table, derived via immunoSEQ multiplex PCR, lists solely in-frame clones and lacks some. The sample contains 150,000 to 200,000 clones, more than 65% of which appear only once. This entry is derived from a study of cytomegalovirus exposure and HLA in healthy donors. Germline V gene sequence: CDR1 SGHVS, CDR2 FNYEAQ. The CDR3 runs to 16 residues. V dropped 1 base and J dropped 2; count of bases not matched to a gene: 3. The specimen sequenced was PBMCs. The sequence derives from a girl under 18 in good health and CMV-seropositive. The V gene is TRBV7-6, the J gene TRBJ2-3; TRBD2 aligns across 10 bases. CDR3 sequence reads: CASSLGTSGVTDTQYF. Here the CDR3 DNA reads TGTGCCAGCAGCTTAGGCACTAGCGGGGTCACAGATACGCAGTATTTT.